This T cell receptor (beta chain) was retrieved from a study of Ad26.COV2.S vaccination and SARS-CoV-2 variants. Study information: Within the COV1001 Ad26.COV2.S trial arm, the donor was enrolled. Once or twice, 56 days apart, Ad26.COV2.S was delivered intramuscularly. Study outcomes and limitations: Vaccinated and placebo-treated recipients had similar non-spike TCR breadth. From the TCR breadth and depth analyses, total T cell responses may have been underestimated.

A note on this clone: What it recognizes is unknown.

Here immunoSEQ multiplex PCR was the method, and the copy in TCRdb shows in-frame clones only, minus some. Altogether nearly 400,000 clones are present, approximately 90% being singletons, with the ten largest covering 1.5% to 2%. V lost 0 bases and J lost 2, with 7 bases in between. The germline CDR1 and CDR2 sequences are LNHNV and YYDKDF (reference sequence). This CDR3 is built from 14 residues. Indicated treatment: around 19 received Ad26.COV2.S at low or high dose, single or two shots; 5 received placebo; per-sample allocation not given. Specimen acquisition occurred on day 63 following the initial vaccine or placebo injection.

V usage is TRBV15 and J usage is TRBJ2-5; D is undetermined. The receptor was isolated from a person aged 18-60 years who received the Ad26.COV2.S COVID-19 vaccine or a placebo. Sequenced material: peripheral blood, taken in a trial of Ad26.COV2.S vaccine versus placebo. CDR3 nucleotide sequence: TGTGCCACCAGCAGAGATGGTCTACAAGAGACCCAGTACTTC. This codes for CATSRDGLQETQYF.